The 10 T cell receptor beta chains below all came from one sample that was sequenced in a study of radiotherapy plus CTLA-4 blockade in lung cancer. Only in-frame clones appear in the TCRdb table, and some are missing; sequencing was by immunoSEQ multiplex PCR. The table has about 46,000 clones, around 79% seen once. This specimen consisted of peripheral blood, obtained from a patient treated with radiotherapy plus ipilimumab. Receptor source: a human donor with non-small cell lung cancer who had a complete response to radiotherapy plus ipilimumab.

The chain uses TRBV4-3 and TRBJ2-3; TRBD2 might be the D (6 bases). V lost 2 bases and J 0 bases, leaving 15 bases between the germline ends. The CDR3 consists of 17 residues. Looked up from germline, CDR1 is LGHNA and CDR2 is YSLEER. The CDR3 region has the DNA TGCGCCAGCAGCCAAATCCTCGGGGACTCTAGCACAGATACGCAGTATTTT. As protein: CASSQILGDSSTDTQYF.

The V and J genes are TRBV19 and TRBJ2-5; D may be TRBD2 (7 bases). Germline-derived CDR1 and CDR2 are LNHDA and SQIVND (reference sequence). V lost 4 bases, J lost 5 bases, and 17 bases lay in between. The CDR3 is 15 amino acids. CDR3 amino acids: CASSREGGWVETQYF. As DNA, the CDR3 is TGTGCCAGTAGTAGGGAGGGGGGCTGGGTCGAGACCCAGTACTTC.

The CDR3 region is CASSEAGEVTF. The CDR3 DNA is TGTGCCAGCAGTGAAGCGGGGGAGGTCACCTTC. The chain combines TRBV2 with TRBJ1-2; D may be TRBD1 (5 bases). The V and J ends lost 0 bases and 13 bases respectively, with 9 bases between them. The germline gives CDR1 SNHLY, CDR2 FYNNEI. There are 11 residues in the CDR3.

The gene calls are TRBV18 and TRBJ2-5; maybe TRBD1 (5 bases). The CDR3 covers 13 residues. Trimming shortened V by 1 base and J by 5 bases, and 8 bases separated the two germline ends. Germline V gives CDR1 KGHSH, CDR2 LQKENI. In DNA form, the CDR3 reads TGTGCCAGCTCACCACAAAGGGGTGAGACCCAGTACTTC. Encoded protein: CASSPQRGETQYF.

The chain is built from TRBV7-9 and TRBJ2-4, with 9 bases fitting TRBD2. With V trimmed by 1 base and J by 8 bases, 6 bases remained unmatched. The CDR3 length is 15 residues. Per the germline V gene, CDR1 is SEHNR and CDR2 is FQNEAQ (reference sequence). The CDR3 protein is CASSLGGVAGDIQYF. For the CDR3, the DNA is TGTGCCAGCAGCTTAGGCGGGGTAGCGGGGGACATTCAGTACTTC.

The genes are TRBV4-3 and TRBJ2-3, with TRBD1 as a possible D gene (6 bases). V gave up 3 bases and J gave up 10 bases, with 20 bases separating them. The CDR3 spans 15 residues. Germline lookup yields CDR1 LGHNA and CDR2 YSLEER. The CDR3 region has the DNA TGCGCCAGCAGCCAGTCTATCGGGACACCCCCCCCGCAGTATTTT. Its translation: CASSQSIGTPPPQYF.

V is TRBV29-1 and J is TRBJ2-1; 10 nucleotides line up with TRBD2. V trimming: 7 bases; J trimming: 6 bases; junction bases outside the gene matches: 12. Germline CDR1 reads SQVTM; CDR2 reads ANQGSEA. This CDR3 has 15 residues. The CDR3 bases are TGCAGCGCAGAGGGTAGCGGGGGGATCGGCAATGAGCAGTTCTTC. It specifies CSAEGSGGIGNEQFF.

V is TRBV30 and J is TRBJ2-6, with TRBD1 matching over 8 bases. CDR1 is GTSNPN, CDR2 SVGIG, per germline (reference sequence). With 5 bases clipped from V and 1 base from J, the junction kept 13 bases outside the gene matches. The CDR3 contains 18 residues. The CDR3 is CAWAIGQGIFSGANVLTF. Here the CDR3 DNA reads TGTGCCTGGGCCATAGGACAGGGAATTTTTTCTGGGGCCAACGTCCTGACTTTC.

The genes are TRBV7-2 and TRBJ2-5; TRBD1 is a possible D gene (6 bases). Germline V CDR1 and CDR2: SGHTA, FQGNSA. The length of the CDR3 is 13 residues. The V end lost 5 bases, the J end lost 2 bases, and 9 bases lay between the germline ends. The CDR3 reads CASSRDRQETQYF. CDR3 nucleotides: TGTGCCAGCAGCCGTGACAGGCAAGAGACCCAGTACTTC.

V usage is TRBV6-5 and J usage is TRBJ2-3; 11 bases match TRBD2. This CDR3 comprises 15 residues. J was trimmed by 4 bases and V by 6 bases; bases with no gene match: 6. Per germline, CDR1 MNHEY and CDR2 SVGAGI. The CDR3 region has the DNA TGTGCCAGCAGCCTTAGCGGGGGGGGAGCAGATACGCAGTATTTT. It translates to CASSLSGGGADTQYF.